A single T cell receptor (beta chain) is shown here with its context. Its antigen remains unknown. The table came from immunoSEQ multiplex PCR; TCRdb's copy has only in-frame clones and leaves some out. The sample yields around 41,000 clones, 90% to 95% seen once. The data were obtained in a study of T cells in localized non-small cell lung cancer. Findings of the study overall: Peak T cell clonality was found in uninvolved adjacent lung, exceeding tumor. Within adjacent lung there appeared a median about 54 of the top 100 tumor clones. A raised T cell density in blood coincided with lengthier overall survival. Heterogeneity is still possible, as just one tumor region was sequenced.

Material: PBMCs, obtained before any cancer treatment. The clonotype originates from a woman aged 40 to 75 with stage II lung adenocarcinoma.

As DNA, the CDR3 is TGCAGCGTCAGGTTAGGGAAGACCCAGTACTTC. Translation gives CSVRLGKTQYF. This chain links TRBV20-1 with TRBJ2-5; D is unclear. There are 11 residues in the CDR3. CDR1 DFQATT and CDR2 SNEGSKA come from the germline V gene (reference sequence).